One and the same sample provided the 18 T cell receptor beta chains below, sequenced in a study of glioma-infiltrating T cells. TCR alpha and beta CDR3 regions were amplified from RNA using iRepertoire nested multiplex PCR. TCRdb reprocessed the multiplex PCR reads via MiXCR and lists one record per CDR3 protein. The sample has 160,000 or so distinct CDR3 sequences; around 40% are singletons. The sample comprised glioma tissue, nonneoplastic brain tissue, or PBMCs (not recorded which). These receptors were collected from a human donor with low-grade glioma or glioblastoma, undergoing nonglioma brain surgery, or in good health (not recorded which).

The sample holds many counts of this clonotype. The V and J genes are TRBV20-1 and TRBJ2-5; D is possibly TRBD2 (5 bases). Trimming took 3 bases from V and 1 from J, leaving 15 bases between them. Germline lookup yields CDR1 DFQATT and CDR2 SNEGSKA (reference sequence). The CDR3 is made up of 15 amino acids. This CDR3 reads CSASLSDSLQETQYF. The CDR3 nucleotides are TGCAGTGCTAGTTTATCGGACTCCCTCCAAGAGACCCAGTACTTC.

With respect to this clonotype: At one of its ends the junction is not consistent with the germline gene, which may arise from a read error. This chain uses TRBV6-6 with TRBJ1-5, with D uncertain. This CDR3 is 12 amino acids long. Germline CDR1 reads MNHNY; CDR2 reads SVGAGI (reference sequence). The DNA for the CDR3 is TGTGCCAGCGGTACAGCCCAGCGGCCCCAGAATTTT. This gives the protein CASGTAQRPQNF.

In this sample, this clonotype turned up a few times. The CDR3 protein is CASSPGQGWGYTF. The CDR3 nucleotides are TGCGCCAGCAGCCCAGGACAGGGCTGGGGCTACACCTTC. The chain carries TRBV5-1 and TRBJ1-2; 8 nucleotides match TRBD1. V trimming: 4 bases; J trimming: 8 bases; junction bases outside the gene matches: 7. The CDR3 totals 13 residues. The germline V gene has CDR1 SGHRS and CDR2 YFSETQ.

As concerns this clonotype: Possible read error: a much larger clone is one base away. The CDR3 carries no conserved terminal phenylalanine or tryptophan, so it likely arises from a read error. CDR3 loop: CSALADSYEQYL. DNA of the CDR3: TGCAGTGCCCTAGCGGATTCCTACGAGCAGTACCTC. V is TRBV20-1 and J is TRBJ2-7; 7 bases are shared with TRBD2. Germline V gene lookup returns CDR1 DFQATT and CDR2 SNEGSKA (reference sequence). The CDR3 extends over 12 amino acids. The J segment lost 1 base and the V segment lost 6 bases, leaving 3 bases of the junction unmatched.

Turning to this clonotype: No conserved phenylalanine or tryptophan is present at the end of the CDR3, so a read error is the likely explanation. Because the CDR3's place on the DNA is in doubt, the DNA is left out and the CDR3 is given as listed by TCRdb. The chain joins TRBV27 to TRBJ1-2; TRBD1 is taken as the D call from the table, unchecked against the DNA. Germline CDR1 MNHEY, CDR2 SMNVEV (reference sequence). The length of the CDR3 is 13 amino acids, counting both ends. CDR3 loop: CASSLSRAYGYAL.

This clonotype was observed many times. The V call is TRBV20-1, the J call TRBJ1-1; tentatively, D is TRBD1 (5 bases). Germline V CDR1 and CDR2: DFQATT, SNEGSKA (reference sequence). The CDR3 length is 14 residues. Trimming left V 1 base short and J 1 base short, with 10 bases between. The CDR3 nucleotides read TGCAGTGCTAGAGGGGCTAGGGGGAACACTGAAGCTTTCTTT. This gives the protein CSARGARGNTEAFF.

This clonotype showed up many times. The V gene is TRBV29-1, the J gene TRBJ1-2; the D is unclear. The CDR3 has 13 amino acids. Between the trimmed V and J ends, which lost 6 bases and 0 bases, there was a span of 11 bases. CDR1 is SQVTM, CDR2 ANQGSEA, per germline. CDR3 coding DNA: TGCAGCGTGGCCAGCGGGGCTAACTATGGCTACACCTTC. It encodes CSVASGANYGYTF.

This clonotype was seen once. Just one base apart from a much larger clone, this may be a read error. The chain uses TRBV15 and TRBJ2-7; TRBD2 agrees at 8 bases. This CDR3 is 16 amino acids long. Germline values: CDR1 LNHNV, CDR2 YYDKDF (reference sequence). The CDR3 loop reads CATRRVSVSGSGEQYF. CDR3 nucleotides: TGTGCCACCAGGAGAGTGAGCGTCAGCGGGAGTGGCGAGCAGTACTTC.

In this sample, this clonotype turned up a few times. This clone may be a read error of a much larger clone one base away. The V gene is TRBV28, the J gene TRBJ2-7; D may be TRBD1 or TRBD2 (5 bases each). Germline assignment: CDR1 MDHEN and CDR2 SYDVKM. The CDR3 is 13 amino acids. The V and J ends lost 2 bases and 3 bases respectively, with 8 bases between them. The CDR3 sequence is CASSLGAGYEQYF. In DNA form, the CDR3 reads TGTGCCAGCAGTTTAGGGGCGGGCTACGAGCAGTACTTC.

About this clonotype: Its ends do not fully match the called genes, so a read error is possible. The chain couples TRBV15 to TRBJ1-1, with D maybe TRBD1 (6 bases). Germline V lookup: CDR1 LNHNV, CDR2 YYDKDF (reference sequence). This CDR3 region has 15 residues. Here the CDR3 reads CAISRDRGGNTEAFF. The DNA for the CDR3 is TGTGCCATCAGCAGAGATAGGGGGGGGAACACTGAAGCTTTCTTT.

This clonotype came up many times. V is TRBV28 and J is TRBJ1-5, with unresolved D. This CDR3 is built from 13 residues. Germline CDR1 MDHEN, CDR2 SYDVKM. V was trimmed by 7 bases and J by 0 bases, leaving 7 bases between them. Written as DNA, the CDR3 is TGTGCCAGCACCGGCATTAGCAATCAGCCCCAGCATTTT. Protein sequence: CASTGISNQPQHF.

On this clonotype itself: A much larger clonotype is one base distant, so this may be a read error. The CDR3 region has the DNA TGTGCCAGCACCCCGACTGGGGGGCCTAACACTGAATCTTTCTTT. Translation gives CASTPTGGPNTESFF. This chain uses TRBV7-8 with TRBJ1-1, with a possible D match to TRBD1 (6 bases). The length of the CDR3 is 15 residues. Germline lookup yields CDR1 SGHVS and CDR2 FQNEAQ.

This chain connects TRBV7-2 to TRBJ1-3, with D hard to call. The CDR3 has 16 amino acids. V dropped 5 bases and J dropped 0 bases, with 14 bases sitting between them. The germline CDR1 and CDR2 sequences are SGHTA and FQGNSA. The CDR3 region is CASSPPEPTSGNTIYF. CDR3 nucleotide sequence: TGTGCCAGCAGCCCCCCTGAGCCGACCTCTGGAAACACCATATATTTT.

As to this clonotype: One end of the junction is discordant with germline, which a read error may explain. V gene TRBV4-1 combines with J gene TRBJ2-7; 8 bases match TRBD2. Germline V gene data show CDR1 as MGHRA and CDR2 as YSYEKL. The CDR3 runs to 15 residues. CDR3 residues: CATSHPGTSVYEQYF. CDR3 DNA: TGCGCCACCAGCCATCCCGGGACTAGTGTTTACGAGCAGTACTTC.

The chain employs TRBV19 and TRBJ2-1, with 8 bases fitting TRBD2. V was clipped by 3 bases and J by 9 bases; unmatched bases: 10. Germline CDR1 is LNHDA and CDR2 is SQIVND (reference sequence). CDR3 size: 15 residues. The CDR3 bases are TGTGCCAGTAGTATGATAAGCGGCAGCGGGAGTGAGCAGTTCTTC. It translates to CASSMISGSGSEQFF.

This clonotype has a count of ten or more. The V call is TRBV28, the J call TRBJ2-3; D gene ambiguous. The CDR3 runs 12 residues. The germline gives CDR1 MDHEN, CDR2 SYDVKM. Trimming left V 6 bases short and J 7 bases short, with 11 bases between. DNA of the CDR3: TGTGCCAGCAGGGGAATCGGTAATACGCAGTATTTT. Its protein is CASRGIGNTQYF.

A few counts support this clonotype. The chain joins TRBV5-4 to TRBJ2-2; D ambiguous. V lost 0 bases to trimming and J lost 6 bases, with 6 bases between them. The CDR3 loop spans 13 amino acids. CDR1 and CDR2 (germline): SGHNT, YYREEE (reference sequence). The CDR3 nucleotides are TGTGCCAGCAGCTTGGAATCGGCCGGGGAGCTGTTTTTT. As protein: CASSLESAGELFF.

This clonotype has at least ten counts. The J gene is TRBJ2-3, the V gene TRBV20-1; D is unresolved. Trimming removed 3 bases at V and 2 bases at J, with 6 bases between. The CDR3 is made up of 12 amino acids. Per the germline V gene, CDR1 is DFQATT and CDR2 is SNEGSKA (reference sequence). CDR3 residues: CSASPTTDTQYF. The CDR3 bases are TGCAGTGCTAGCCCCACCACAGATACGCAGTATTTT.